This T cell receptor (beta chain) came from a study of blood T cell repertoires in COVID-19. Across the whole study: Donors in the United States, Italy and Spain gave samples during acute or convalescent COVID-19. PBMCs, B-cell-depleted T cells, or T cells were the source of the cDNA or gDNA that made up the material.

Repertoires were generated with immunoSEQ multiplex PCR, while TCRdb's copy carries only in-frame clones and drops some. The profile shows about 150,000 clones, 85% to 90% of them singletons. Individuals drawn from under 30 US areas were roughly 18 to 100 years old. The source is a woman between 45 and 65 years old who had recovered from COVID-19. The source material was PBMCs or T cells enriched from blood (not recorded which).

The CDR3 here is CASSYLQAMGYTF. In nucleotides, the CDR3 is TGTGCCAGCAGTTACCTGCAGGCTATGGGCTACACCTTC. The chain has TRBV6-2 or TRBV6-3 and TRBJ1-2; unclear D gene. This CDR3 is built from 13 residues. Trimming cost V 2 bases and J 8 bases, with 12 bases left between them. Germline V gene data show CDR1 as MNHEY and CDR2 as SVGEGT.